This entry describes one T cell receptor (beta chain). Trimming stripped 3 bases from V and 7 bases from J, with 16 bases between. CDR1 is GTSNPN and CDR2 is SVGIG in the germline V gene (reference sequence). This CDR3 is 15 amino acids long. This record belongs to a study of control samples from healthy donors and cancer patients. The table came from immunoSEQ multiplex PCR; TCRdb's copy has only in-frame clones and leaves some out. The repertoire holds 70,000 to 95,000 clones, with around 87% as singletons. This TCR derives from a man aged 50 to 60 in good health. The specimen was blood. V and J are TRBV30 and TRBJ1-6; a weak D match, TRBD1 (6 bases). In DNA form, the CDR3 reads TGTGCCTGGAGCCTCCCAGGGGTACGAAATTCACCCCTCCACTTT. Translation: CAWSLPGVRNSPLHF.